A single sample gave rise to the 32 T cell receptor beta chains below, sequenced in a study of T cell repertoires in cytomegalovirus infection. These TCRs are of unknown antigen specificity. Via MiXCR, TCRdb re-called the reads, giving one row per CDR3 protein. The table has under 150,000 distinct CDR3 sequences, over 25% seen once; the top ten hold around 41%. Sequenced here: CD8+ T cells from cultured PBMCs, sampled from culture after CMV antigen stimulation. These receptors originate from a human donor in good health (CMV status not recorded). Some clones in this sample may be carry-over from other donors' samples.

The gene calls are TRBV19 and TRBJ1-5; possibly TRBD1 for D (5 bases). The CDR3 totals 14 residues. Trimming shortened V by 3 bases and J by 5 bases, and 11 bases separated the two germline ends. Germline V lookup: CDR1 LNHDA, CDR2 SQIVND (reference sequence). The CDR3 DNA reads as TGTGCCAGTAGTATCGCAGACAGCGATCAGCCCCAGCATTTT. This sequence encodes CASSIADSDQPQHF.

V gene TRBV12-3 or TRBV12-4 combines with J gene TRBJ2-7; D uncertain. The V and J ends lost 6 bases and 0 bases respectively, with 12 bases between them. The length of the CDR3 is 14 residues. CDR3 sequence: CASSPSQSSYEQYF. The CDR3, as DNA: TGTGCCAGCAGCCCTAGTCAGAGCTCCTACGAGCAGTACTTC.

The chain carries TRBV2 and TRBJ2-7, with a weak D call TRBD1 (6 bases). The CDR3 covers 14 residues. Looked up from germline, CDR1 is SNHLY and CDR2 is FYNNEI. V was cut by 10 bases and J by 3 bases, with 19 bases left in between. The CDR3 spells CATDEGQGIYEQYF. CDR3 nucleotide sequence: TGTGCCACCGATGAGGGGCAGGGGATCTACGAGCAGTACTTC. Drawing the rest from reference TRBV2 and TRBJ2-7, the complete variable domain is EPEVTQTPSHQVTQMGQEVILRCVPISNHLYFYWYRQILGQKVEFLVSFYNNEISEKSEIFDDQFSVERPDGSNFTLKIRSTKLEDSAMYFCATDEGQGIYEQYFGPGTRLTVT.

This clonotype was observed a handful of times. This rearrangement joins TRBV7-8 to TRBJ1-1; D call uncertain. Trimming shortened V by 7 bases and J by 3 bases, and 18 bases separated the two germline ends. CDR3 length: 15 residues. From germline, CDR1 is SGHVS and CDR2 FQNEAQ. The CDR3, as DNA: TGTGCCAGCACCAGCCGCCCCCCGAGGGACACTGAAGCTTTCTTT. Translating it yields CASTSRPPRDTEAFF.

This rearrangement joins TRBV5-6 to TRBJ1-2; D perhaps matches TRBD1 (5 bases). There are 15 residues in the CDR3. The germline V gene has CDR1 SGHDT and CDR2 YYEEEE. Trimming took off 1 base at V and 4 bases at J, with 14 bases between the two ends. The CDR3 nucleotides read TGTGCCAGCAGCTTGTCCGGGGGGGATGTCTATGGCTACACCTTC. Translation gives CASSLSGGDVYGYTF.

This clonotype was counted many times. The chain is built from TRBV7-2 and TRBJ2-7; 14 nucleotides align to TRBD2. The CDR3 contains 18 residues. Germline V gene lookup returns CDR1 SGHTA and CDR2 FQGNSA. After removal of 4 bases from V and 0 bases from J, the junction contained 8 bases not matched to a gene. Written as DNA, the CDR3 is TGTGCCAGCAGCTCCGCTGGACTAGCGGGGGGACTCTCCTACGAGCAGTACTTC. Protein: CASSSAGLAGGLSYEQYF.

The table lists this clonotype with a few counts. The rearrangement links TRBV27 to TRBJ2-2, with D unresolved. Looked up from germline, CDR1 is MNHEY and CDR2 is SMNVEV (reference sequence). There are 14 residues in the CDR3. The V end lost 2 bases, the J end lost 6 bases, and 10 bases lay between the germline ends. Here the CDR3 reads CASSLRTIPGELFF. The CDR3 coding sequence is TGTGCCAGCAGTTTACGAACGATCCCCGGGGAGCTGTTTTTT.

This chain's CDR3 is CASSSLGPRDEQFF. CDR3 coding DNA: TGTGCCAGCAGTTCCCTCGGCCCGCGGGATGAGCAGTTCTTC. The chain couples TRBV12-3 or TRBV12-4 to TRBJ2-1; maybe TRBD2 (5 bases). The length of the CDR3 is 14 residues. Deletions cut 4 bases from V and 8 bases from J, with 15 bases between.

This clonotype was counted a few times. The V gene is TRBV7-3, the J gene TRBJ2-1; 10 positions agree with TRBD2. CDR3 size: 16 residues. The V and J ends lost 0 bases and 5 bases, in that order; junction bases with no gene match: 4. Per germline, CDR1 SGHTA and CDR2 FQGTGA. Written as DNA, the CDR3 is TGTGCCAGCAGCTTAACGGGTCTAGCGGGGGACAATGAGCAGTTCTTC. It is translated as CASSLTGLAGDNEQFF.

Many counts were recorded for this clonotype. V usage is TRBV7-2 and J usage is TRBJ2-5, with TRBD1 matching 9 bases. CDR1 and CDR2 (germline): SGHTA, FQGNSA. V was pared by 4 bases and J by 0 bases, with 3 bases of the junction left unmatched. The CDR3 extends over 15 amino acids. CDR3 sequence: CASSSGTGYQETQYF. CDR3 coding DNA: TGTGCCAGCAGCTCGGGGACAGGGTACCAAGAGACCCAGTACTTC.

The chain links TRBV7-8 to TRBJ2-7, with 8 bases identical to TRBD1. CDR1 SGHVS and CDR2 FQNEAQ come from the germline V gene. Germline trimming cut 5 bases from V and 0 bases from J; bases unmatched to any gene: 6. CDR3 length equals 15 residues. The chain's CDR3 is CASSPRTGLSYEQYF. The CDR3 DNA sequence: TGTGCCAGCAGCCCCCGGACAGGGCTCTCCTACGAGCAGTACTTC.

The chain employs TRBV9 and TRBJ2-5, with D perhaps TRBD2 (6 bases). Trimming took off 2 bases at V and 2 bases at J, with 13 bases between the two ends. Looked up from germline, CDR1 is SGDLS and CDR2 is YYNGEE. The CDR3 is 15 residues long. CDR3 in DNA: TGTGCCAGCAGCGTTACAGGTGGAGGGCAAGAGACCCAGTACTTC. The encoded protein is CASSVTGGGQETQYF. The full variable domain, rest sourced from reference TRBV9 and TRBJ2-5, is DSGVTQTPKHLITATGQRVTLRCSPRSGDLSVYWYQQSLDQGLQFLIQYYNGEERAKGNILERFSAQQFPDLHSELNLSSLELGDSALYFCASSVTGGGQETQYFGPGTRLLVL.

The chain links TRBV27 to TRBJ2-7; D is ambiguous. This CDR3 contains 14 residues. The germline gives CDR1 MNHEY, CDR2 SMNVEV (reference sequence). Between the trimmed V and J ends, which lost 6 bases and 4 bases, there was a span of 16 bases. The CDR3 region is CASSFGPLNYEQYF. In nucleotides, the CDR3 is TGTGCCAGCAGCTTTGGGCCTCTAAATTACGAGCAGTACTTC.

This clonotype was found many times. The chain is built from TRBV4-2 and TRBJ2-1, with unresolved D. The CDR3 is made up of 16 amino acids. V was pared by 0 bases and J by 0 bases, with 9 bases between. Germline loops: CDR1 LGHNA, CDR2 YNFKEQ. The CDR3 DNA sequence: TGTGCCAGCAGCCAAGAGGACCTTCTCTCCTACAATGAGCAGTTCTTC. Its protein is CASSQEDLLSYNEQFF.

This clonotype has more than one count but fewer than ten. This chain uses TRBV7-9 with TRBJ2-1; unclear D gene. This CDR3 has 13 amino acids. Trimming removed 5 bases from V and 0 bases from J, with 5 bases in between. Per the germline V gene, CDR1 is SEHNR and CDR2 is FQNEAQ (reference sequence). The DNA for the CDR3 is TGTGCCAGCAGCCTGATCTCCTACAATGAGCAGTTCTTC. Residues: CASSLISYNEQFF.

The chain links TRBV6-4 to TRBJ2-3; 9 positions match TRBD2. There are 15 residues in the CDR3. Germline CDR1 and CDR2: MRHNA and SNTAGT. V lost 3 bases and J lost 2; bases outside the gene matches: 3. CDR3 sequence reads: CASSDGGGATDTQYF. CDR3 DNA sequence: TGTGCCAGCAGTGATGGCGGGGGGGCCACAGATACGCAGTATTTT.

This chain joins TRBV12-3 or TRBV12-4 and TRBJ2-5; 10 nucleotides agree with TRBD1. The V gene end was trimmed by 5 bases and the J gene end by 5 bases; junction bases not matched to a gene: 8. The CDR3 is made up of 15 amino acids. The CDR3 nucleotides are TGTGCCAGCAGTCTCGTGGGACAGGGGTTGGAGACCCAGTACTTC. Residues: CASSLVGQGLETQYF.

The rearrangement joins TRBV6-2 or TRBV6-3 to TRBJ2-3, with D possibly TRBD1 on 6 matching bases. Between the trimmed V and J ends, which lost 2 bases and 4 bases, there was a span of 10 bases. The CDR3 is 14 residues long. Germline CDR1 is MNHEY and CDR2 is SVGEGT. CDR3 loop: CASSYSGQSDTQYF. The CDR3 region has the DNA TGTGCCAGCAGTTACAGCGGACAGTCAGATACGCAGTATTTT.

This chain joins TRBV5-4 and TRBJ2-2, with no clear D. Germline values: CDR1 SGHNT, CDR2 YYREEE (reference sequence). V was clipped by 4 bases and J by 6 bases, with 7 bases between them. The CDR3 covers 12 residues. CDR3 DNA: TGTGCCAGCAGCGCCGCTGCCGGGGAGCTGTTTTTT. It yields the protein CASSAAAGELFF.

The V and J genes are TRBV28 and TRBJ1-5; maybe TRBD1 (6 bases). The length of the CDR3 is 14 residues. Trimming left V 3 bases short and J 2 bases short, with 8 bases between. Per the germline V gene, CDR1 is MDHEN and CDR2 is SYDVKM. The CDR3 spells CASSLGAGNQPQHF. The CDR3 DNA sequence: TGTGCCAGCAGTTTGGGGGCGGGCAATCAGCCCCAGCATTTT.

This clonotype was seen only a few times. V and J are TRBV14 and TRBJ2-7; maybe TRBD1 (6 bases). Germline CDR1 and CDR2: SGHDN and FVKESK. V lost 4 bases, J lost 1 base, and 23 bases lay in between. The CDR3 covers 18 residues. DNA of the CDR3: TGTGCCAGCAGCCCAACTCTCTCGAGGGGGTCCCGATCCTACGAGCAGTACTTC. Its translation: CASSPTLSRGSRSYEQYF.

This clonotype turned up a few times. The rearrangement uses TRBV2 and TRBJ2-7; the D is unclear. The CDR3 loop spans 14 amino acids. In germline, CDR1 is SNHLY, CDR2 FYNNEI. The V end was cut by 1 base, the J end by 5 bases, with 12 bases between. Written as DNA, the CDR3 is TGTGCCAGCAGTGAAGACAGAACCAGGAACGAGCAGTACTTC. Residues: CASSEDRTRNEQYF.

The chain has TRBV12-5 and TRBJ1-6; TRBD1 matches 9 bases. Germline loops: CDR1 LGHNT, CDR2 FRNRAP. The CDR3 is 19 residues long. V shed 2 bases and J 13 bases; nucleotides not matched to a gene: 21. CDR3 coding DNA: TGTGCTAGTGGTTTGCCCCCGGGACAGGGACAGCCGTGGGCAGCCCCCCTCCACTTT. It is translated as CASGLPPGQGQPWAAPLHF. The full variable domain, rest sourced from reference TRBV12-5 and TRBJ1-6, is DARVTQTPRHKVTEMGQEVTMRCQPILGHNTVFWYRQTMMQGLELLAYFRNRAPLDDSGMPKDRFSAEMPDATLATLKIQPSEPRDSAVYFCASGLPPGQGQPWAAPLHFGNGTRLTVT.

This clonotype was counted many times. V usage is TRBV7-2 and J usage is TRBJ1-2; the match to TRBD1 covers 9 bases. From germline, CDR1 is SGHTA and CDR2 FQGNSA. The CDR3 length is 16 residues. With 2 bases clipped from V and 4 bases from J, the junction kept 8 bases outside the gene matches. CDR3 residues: CASSLSSTGGLYGYTF. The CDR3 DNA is TGTGCCAGCAGCTTATCCTCGACAGGGGGTCTCTATGGCTACACCTTC.

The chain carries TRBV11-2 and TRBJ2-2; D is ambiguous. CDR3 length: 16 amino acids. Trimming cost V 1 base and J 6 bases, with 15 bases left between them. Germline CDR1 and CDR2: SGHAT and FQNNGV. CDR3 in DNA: TGTGCCAGCAGCTTAGTGGCTGGGATCGACCCCGGGGAGCTGTTTTTT. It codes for CASSLVAGIDPGELFF. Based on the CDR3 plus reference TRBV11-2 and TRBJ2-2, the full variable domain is EAGVAQSPRYKIIEKRQSVAFWCNPISGHATLYWYQQILGQGPKLLIQFQNNGVVDDSQLPKDRFSAERLKGVDSTLKIQPAKLEDSAVYLCASSLVAGIDPGELFFGEGSRLTVL.

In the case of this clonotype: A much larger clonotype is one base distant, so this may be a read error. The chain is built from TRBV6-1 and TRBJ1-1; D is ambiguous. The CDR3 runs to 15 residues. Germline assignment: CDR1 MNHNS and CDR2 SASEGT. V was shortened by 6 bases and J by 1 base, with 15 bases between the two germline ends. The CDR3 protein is CASSLQSVRNTEAFF. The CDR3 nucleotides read TGTGCCAGCAGCCTACAGTCCGTGAGGAACACTGAAGCTTTCTTT.

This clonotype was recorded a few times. CDR3 sequence (DNA): TGTGCCAGCAGCTTAGGCGGGACAGGGGTAATTAATGAAAAACTGTTTTTT. Protein: CASSLGGTGVINEKLFF. The J gene is TRBJ1-4, the V gene TRBV7-8, with 10 nucleotides matching TRBD1. V shed 1 base and J 4 bases; nucleotides not matched to a gene: 6. Germline CDR1 is SGHVS and CDR2 is FQNEAQ. CDR3 length equals 17 residues.

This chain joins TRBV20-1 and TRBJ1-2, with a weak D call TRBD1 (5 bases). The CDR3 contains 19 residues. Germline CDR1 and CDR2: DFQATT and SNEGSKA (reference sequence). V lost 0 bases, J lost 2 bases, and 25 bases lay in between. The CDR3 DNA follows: TGCAGTGCTAGAGAGCGGGGTGTAATGACAGCCGATTCCAACTATGGCTACACCTTC. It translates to CSARERGVMTADSNYGYTF.

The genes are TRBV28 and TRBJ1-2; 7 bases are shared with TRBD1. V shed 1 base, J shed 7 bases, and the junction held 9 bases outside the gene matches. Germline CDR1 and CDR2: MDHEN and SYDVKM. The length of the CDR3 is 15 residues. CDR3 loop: CASSLFGQVTSGYTF. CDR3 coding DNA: TGTGCCAGCAGTTTATTCGGACAGGTCACCTCTGGCTACACCTTC.

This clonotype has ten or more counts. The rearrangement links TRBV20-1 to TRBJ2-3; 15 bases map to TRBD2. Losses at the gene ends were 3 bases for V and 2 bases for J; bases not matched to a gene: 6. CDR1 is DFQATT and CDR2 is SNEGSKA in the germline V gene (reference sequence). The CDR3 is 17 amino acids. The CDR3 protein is CSASPGLAGGVTDTQYF. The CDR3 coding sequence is TGCAGTGCTAGTCCGGGACTAGCGGGGGGCGTCACAGATACGCAGTATTTT.

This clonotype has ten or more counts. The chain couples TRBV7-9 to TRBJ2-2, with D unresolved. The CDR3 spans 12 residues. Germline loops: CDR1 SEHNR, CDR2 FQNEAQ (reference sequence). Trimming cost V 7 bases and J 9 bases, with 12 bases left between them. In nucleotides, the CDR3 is TGTGCCAGCACCCGAGGCCTAAGGGAGCTGTTTTTT. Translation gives CASTRGLRELFF.

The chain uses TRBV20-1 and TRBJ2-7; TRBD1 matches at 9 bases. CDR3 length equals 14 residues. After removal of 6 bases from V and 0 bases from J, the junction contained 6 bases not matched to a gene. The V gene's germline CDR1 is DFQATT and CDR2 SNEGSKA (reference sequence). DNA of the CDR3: TGCAGTGCCAGCACAGGGGGCGACTCCTACGAGCAGTACTTC. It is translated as CSASTGGDSYEQYF.